The sequence of this T cell receptor (beta chain) was determined in a study of Graves' ophthalmopathy and Graves' hyperthyroidism. The overall study: Peripheral blood was gathered at the point of initial diagnosis, before any treatment started. Points from the study as a whole: Blood repertoires reportedly contained most expanded thyroid clonotypes above 0.001 frequency.

Other autoimmune diseases, uncontrolled infections, pregnancy or lactation ruled patients out of participation. Clinical symptoms, serum thyroxine, TRAb, thyroid ultrasound and orbital computed tomography formed the basis of diagnosis. The junction had 5 bases not matched to a gene; V was cut back by 0 bases and J by 8 bases. CDR1 and CDR2 (germline): MNHNY, SVGAGI (reference sequence). CDR3 length: 14 amino acids. Note on this clonotype: The target antigen is unknown.

Amplification targeted the TCR beta CDR3 regions, with RNA transcripts as the source material. An opening RT-PCR round employed HTBI primers and preceded a second-round multiplex PCR. MiXCR, applied by TCRdb to the multiplex PCR reads, yields one record per CDR3 protein. The sample has over 650,000 distinct CDR3 sequences; more than 40% are singletons. The TCR comes from an adult man with Graves' ophthalmopathy. The V call is TRBV6-6, the J call TRBJ2-5; 8 positions agree with TRBD1. Sequenced material: peripheral blood. The CDR3 DNA reads TGTGCCAGCAGTTACTCGCGGACAGGGTCCACCCAGTACTTC. It specifies CASSYSRTGSTQYF.